This entry describes one T cell receptor beta chain. What it binds is unknown. Germline V lookup: CDR1 SGHRS, CDR2 YFSETQ. V dropped 4 bases and J dropped 1; count of bases not matched to a gene: 6. The CDR3 is made up of 16 amino acids. This entry belongs to a study of T cell responses to AZD1222 COVID-19 vaccine. Study-level results: Spike regions recognized by vaccine-associated CD4 TCRs spanned the protein, led by 160-218 and 743-854. Targeting of unmutated variant regions was reportedly seen in nearly half of spike-specific TCRs.

The protocol was immunoSEQ multiplex PCR, while the TCRdb copy is restricted to in-frame clones and leaves out a portion. The table has some 120,000 clones, 85% to 95% seen once; the top ten hold more than 2.5%. The V call is TRBV5-1, the J call TRBJ2-3, with 10 bases that match TRBD1. This receptor was identified in an adult in good health. The material sequenced was peripheral blood, taken on day 0 of AZD1222 vaccination. CDR3 in DNA: TGCGCCAGCAGCCCGGGACAGGGGACGCGCACAGATACGCAGTATTTT. It translates to CASSPGQGTRTDTQYF. Looking up the rest from reference TRBV5-1 and TRBJ2-3 gives the full variable domain: KAGVTQTPRYLIKTRGQQVTLSCSPISGHRSVSWYQQTPGQGLQFLFEYFSETQRNKGNFPGRFSGRQFSNSRSEMNVSTLELGDSALYLCASSPGQGTRTDTQYFGPGTRLTVL.